A selection of T cell receptor beta chains follows, all from one sample in a study of blood T cell repertoires in COVID-19. Generated by immunoSEQ multiplex PCR, the TCRdb table keeps only in-frame clones and is missing some. The sample lists around 300,000 clones, 87% occurring once. The sequencing input was peripheral blood. These receptors all stem from a young man with active or convalescent COVID-19. Each CDR3 is given with its conserved first and last residue. D genes are given only for firm matches. Size is omitted from some rows. Given values are once, few, many or a class for expanded clones.

V	D	J	size	DNA	CDR3
TRBV5-8	TRBD1	TRBJ1-2	NA	TGTGCCAGCAGCTACTGGACAGGGGACTATGGCTACACCTTC	CASSYWTGDYGYTF
TRBV9	NA	TRBJ2-7	NA	TGTGCCAGCAGCAGCAAGCCCTACGAGCAGTACTTC	CASSSKPYEQYF
TRBV5-8	TRBD1	TRBJ2-5	NA	TGTGCCAGCAGCAAGGGGACAGGGGAGGGCGAGACCCAGTACTTC	CASSKGTGEGETQYF
TRBV4-1	NA	TRBJ2-3	NA	TGCGCCAGCAGCCAAGAGGGGGCTCCGTCAGATACGCAGTATTTT	CASSQEGAPSDTQYF
TRBV25-1	NA	TRBJ2-5	NA	TGTGCCAGCAGTGGAGCCAAACAAGAGACCCAGTACTTC	CASSGAKQETQYF
TRBV6-5	NA	TRBJ2-7	NA	TGTGCCAGCAGCCGCGGACTGGTCCGCGAGCAGTACTTC	CASSRGLVREQYF
TRBV5-1	NA	TRBJ2-3	NA	TGCGCCAGCAGCTTATCTTTAGCGGGCACAGATACGCAGTATTTT	CASSLSLAGTDTQYF
TRBV19	NA	TRBJ1-5	NA	TGTGCCAGTAGTATACAGTTGCCACCGATCTATCAGCCCCAGCATTTT	CASSIQLPPIYQPQHF
TRBV6-1	NA	TRBJ2-5	NA	TGTGCCAGCAGTGAATCTGGGGGACACGAGACCCAGTACTTC	CASSESGGHETQYF
TRBV19	NA	TRBJ2-5	NA	TGTGCCAGTAGTATGCCAGGGCTTGCGGAGACCCAGTACTTC	CASSMPGLAETQYF
TRBV28	TRBD1	TRBJ1-6	NA	TGTGCCAGCAGTGGGGACAGGGAGCAATACTCACCCCTCCACTTT	CASSGDREQYSPLHF
TRBV2	TRBD1	TRBJ1-5	NA	TGTGCCAGCAGTGACACAGGGGGGGATCAGCCCCAGCATTTT	CASSDTGGDQPQHF
TRBV7-2	NA	TRBJ1-5	NA	TGTGCCAGCAGCCCCGGACAACTTAGCAATCAGCCCCAGCATTTT	CASSPGQLSNQPQHF
TRBV19	NA	TRBJ1-6	many	TGTGCCAGTAGCCACAGCTCCTATAATTCACCCCTCCACTTT	CASSHSSYNSPLHF
TRBV5-1	NA	TRBJ2-5	NA	TGCGCCAGCAGCTTCTCTGACTACCAAGAGACCCAGTACTTC	CASSFSDYQETQYF
TRBV20-1	NA	TRBJ2-1	NA	TGCAGTGCTAGTTCGGGGTCTTACAATGAGCAGTTCTTC	CSASSGSYNEQFF
TRBV7-2	NA	TRBJ1-2	NA	TGTGCCAGCAGCTTAGCGCAGGTCCGTCGGAAAGGCTATGGCTACACCTTC	CASSLAQVRRKGYGYTF
TRBV5-1	NA	TRBJ2-1	NA	TGCGCCAGCAGCTTAAGCGCCCCGTACAATGAGCAGTTCTTC	CASSLSAPYNEQFF
TRBV28	NA	TRBJ1-2	few	TGTGCCAGCAGTTTAACCGATCGGGATGGCTACACCTTC	CASSLTDRDGYTF
TRBV6-5	TRBD1	TRBJ2-2	NA	TGTGCCAGCAGCCGGGACAGAGGGAACACCGGGGAGCTGTTTTTT	CASSRDRGNTGELFF
TRBV7-9	NA	TRBJ2-7	NA	TGTGCCAGCAGCTTATGGGACACTCGCGATCGGGCCGAGCAGTACTTC	CASSLWDTRDRAEQYF
TRBV6-1	NA	TRBJ1-3	NA	TGTGCCAGCAGTGAATGGGCCCTGACAGTAAACTCTGGAAACACCATATATTTT	CASSEWALTVNSGNTIYF
TRBV5-1	NA	TRBJ1-4	NA	TGCGCCAGCTACCCAGGGCCAACTAATGAAAAACTGTTTTTT	CASYPGPTNEKLFF
TRBV20-1	NA	TRBJ1-6	NA	TGCAGTGCTAGTGCAGGGTTGTTAAATTCACCCCTCCACTTT	CSASAGLLNSPLHF
TRBV11-3	NA	TRBJ2-6	NA	TGTGCCAGCAGCTCTGGGGGGACTGGGGCCAACGTCCTGACTTTC	CASSSGGTGANVLTF
TRBV2	TRBD1	TRBJ1-1	NA	TGTGCCAGCAGTGTTGTAAGCTACGATACAGGGGGACCTGAAGCTTTCTTT	CASSVVSYDTGGPEAFF